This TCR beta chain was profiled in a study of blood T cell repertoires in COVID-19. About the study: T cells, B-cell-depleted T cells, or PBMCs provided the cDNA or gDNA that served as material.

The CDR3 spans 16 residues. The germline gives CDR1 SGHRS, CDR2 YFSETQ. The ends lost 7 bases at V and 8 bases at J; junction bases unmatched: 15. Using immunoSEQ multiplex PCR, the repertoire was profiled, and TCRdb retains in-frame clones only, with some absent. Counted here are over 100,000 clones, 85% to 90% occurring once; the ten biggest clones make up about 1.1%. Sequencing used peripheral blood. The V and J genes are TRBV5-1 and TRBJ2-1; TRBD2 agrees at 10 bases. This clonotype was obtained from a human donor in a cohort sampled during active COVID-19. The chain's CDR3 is CASSPGWLAGVDEQFF. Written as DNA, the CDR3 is TGCGCCAGCTCCCCAGGATGGCTAGCGGGAGTCGATGAGCAGTTCTTC.